The 28 T cell receptor beta chains below come from one sample, sequenced in a study of siplizumab effects on memory and regulatory T cells. Assay used: immunoSEQ multiplex PCR; TCRdb lists only in-frame clones, some missing. The sample consists of 37,000 or so clones, about 89% of them appearing once. The source material was naive CD4+ T cells sorted from blood. The source is a human donor in good health.

This chain connects TRBV5-3 to TRBJ1-2; maybe TRBD1 (5 bases). TRBV5-3 is assigned to the ORF class and has an uncertain function. V lost 0 bases and J lost 3, with 6 bases in between. The CDR3 extends over 13 amino acids. The CDR3 DNA is TGTGCCAGAAGCTTGGGAGGGGACTATGGCTACACCTTC. The encoded protein is CARSLGGDYGYTF.

This clone came up once. The chain recombines TRBV11-1 with TRBJ2-2; D might be TRBD1 (6 bases). Trimming cost V 6 bases and J 7 bases, with 9 bases left between them. The CDR3 runs to 12 residues. Germline values: CDR1 SGHAT, CDR2 FQDESV (reference sequence). The CDR3 reads CASRRQVGELFF. In DNA, the CDR3 is TGTGCCAGCAGAAGACAGGTCGGGGAGCTGTTTTTT.

V gene TRBV5-1 combines with J gene TRBJ1-6; 8 bases are a match to TRBD1. The CDR3 loop spans 13 amino acids. Unmatched junction bases numbered 9, after V lost 4 bases and J lost 15 bases. Germline CDR1 and CDR2: SGHRS and YFSETQ. CDR3 region: CASSPGAGGLLHF. CDR3 DNA: TGCGCCAGCAGCCCCGGAGCAGGGGGCCTCCTCCACTTT. The full variable domain, in which reference TRBV5-1 and TRBJ1-6 provide the parts outside the CDR3, is KAGVTQTPRYLIKTRGQQVTLSCSPISGHRSVSWYQQTPGQGLQFLFEYFSETQRNKGNFPGRFSGRQFSNSRSEMNVSTLELGDSALYLCASSPGAGGLLHFGNGTRLTVT.

This chain joins TRBV5-1 and TRBJ2-1, with TRBD2 matching 8 bases. V was clipped by 0 bases and J by 1 base; unmatched bases: 6. The CDR3 has 17 residues. Per germline, CDR1 SGHRS and CDR2 YFSETQ. The CDR3 reads CASSLDWGGRSYNEQFF. The CDR3 coding sequence is TGCGCCAGCAGCTTGGATTGGGGCGGGAGGTCCTACAATGAGCAGTTCTTC.

The chain carries TRBV25-1 and TRBJ2-3; unclear D gene. The V gene lost 2 bases and the J gene lost 2 bases, with 11 bases spanning the gap. There are 15 residues in the CDR3. CDR1 MGHDK and CDR2 SYGVNS come from the germline V gene. CDR3 nucleotides: TGTGCCAGCAGTGAAGCAGGTTCCCTCACAGATACGCAGTATTTT. Its protein is CASSEAGSLTDTQYF.

The rearrangement uses TRBV19 and TRBJ2-2; D is possibly TRBD1 or TRBD2 (5 bases each). The CDR3 extends over 15 amino acids. Germline V CDR1 and CDR2: LNHDA, SQIVND (reference sequence). V shed 4 bases and J shed 9 bases, with 18 bases lying between them. The CDR3 DNA is TGTGCCAGTAGTACGGGGACCATTCCTGGCCGGGAGCTGTTTTTT. Translating it yields CASSTGTIPGRELFF.

The CDR3 reads CASSLGLAYDTQYF. CDR3 bases: TGTGCCAGCAGCTTGGGTCTAGCGTACGATACGCAGTATTTT. This chain joins TRBV11-2 and TRBJ2-3; tentatively, D is TRBD2 (6 bases). The CDR3 runs to 14 residues. Trimming cost V 3 bases and J 6 bases, with 13 bases left between them. Germline CDR1 and CDR2: SGHAT and FQNNGV.

The chain couples TRBV9 to TRBJ2-1; TRBD1 is a possible D gene (6 bases). The V and J ends lost 0 bases and 2 bases respectively, with 12 bases between them. This CDR3 has 16 amino acids. Germline V gene lookup returns CDR1 SGDLS and CDR2 YYNGEE. CDR3 sequence reads: CASSVAAGVAYNEQFF. CDR3 DNA sequence: TGTGCCAGCAGCGTAGCAGCAGGGGTGGCCTACAATGAGCAGTTCTTC.

Details on this clone: Other DNA sequences within the sample encode an identical CDR3. The V gene is TRBV4-1, the J gene TRBJ1-6; D is unclear. CDR3 length: 16 amino acids. The V and J ends lost 0 bases and 6 bases respectively, with 12 bases between them. The V gene's germline CDR1 is MGHRA and CDR2 YSYEKL. CDR3 sequence reads: CASSQDRTELNSPLHF. The CDR3 DNA reads TGCGCCAGCAGCCAAGACCGAACAGAACTTAATTCACCCCTCCACTTT.

This sequence joins TRBV5-1 and TRBJ2-1; a possible D gene is TRBD2 (6 bases). The CDR3 consists of 14 residues. Trimming removed 7 bases from V and 5 bases from J, with 16 bases in between. Germline assignment: CDR1 SGHRS and CDR2 YFSETQ. The CDR3 bases are TGCGCCAGCTTCGACGGGAGCGTCGACAATGAGCAGTTCTTC. Translation: CASFDGSVDNEQFF.

This clone has only one observation. This chain connects TRBV6-1 to TRBJ2-1; no clear D gene. Germline V CDR1 and CDR2: MNHNS, SASEGT. The CDR3 spans 16 residues. V lost 4 bases and J 2 bases, leaving 15 bases between the germline ends. This chain's CDR3 is CASSGRNNVAYNEQFF. CDR3 nucleotide sequence: TGTGCCAGCAGTGGCCGTAATAACGTAGCCTACAATGAGCAGTTCTTC.

The J gene is TRBJ2-2, the V gene TRBV6-5; D is possibly TRBD1 (6 bases). This CDR3 comprises 15 residues. Trimming left V 7 bases short and J 0 bases short, with 12 bases between. Germline CDR1 and CDR2: MNHEY and SVGAGI. Written as DNA, the CDR3 is TGTGCCAGCAACCGGGACAACACGAACACCGGGGAGCTGTTTTTT. Protein product: CASNRDNTNTGELFF.

This clone was detected only once. The chain links TRBV7-2 to TRBJ1-5; D perhaps matches TRBD1 (5 bases). Germline lookup yields CDR1 SGHTA and CDR2 FQGNSA. CDR3 length: 15 residues. Trimming cost V 1 base and J 2 bases, with 9 bases left between them. This chain's CDR3 is CASSLDRGGNQPQHF. The CDR3 DNA follows: TGTGCCAGCAGCTTAGATAGGGGAGGCAATCAGCCCCAGCATTTT.

CDR3 DNA: TGTGCCAGCAAACCGGGCTGGGGGAATGAAAAACTGTTTTTT. Residues: CASKPGWGNEKLFF. This chain uses TRBV6-5 with TRBJ1-4, with D perhaps TRBD1 (5 bases). The CDR3 loop spans 14 amino acids. Trimming took 7 bases from V and 5 from J, leaving 14 bases between them. Germline V gene lookup returns CDR1 MNHEY and CDR2 SVGAGI.

This chain joins TRBV30 and TRBJ2-3, with D perhaps given as TRBD1 or TRBD2 (5 bases each). This CDR3 spans 15 amino acids. From germline, CDR1 is GTSNPN and CDR2 SVGIG (reference sequence). V was shortened by 0 bases and J by 3 bases, with 13 bases between the two germline ends. CDR3: CAWSVRGVGTDTQYF. CDR3 sequence (DNA): TGTGCCTGGAGTGTACGAGGGGTCGGAACAGATACGCAGTATTTT.

The chain couples TRBV11-2 to TRBJ2-1; D is perhaps TRBD2 (5 bases). Germline V gives CDR1 SGHAT, CDR2 FQNNGV. CDR3 size: 15 residues. V shed 5 bases and J shed 2 bases, with 13 bases lying between them. The CDR3 DNA reads as TGTGCCAGCAGCCTCGGACTGGGTACCTACAATGAGCAGTTCTTC. The encoded protein is CASSLGLGTYNEQFF.

The V gene is TRBV7-9, the J gene TRBJ2-7; TRBD1 might be the D (6 bases). The V gene lost 0 bases and the J gene lost 9 bases, with 9 bases spanning the gap. The CDR3 spans 12 residues. Germline assignment: CDR1 SEHNR and CDR2 FQNEAQ (reference sequence). In DNA, the CDR3 is TGTGCCAGCAGCTTAGCGGGGACACGGCAGTACTTC. It codes for CASSLAGTRQYF.

The CDR3, as DNA: TGTGCCAGCAGTGAAGCGGCGGTGAGCTCCTACGAGCAGTACTTC. It yields the protein CASSEAAVSSYEQYF. The chain couples TRBV6-1 to TRBJ2-7, with D uncertain. In germline, CDR1 is MNHNS, CDR2 SASEGT. The CDR3 is 15 amino acids. The V end lost 0 bases, the J end lost 0 bases, and 9 bases lay between the germline ends.

The chain links TRBV5-1 to TRBJ2-3; 11 bases align to TRBD2. Germline trimming cut 0 bases from V and 1 base from J; bases unmatched to any gene: 4. The CDR3 consists of 17 residues. Germline V gives CDR1 SGHRS, CDR2 YFSETQ. The CDR3 loop is CASSLASGRYGTDTQYF. The CDR3 DNA reads as TGCGCCAGCAGCTTGGCTAGCGGGAGGTATGGCACAGATACGCAGTATTTT.

This chain links TRBV4-2 with TRBJ2-2; 7 bases match TRBD1. V gave up 1 base and J gave up 1 base; unmatched junction bases: 6. The CDR3 is 17 amino acids. Germline V gene lookup returns CDR1 LGHNA and CDR2 YNFKEQ. The CDR3 bases are TGTGCCAGCAGCCAAGGGCAGAGGACAGGGAACACCGGGGAGCTGTTTTTT. It yields the protein CASSQGQRTGNTGELFF.

The chain has TRBV19 and TRBJ2-2; D may be TRBD2 (5 bases). CDR1 is LNHDA and CDR2 is SQIVND in the germline V gene (reference sequence). CDR3 size: 13 residues. V was trimmed by 3 bases and J by 7 bases, leaving 9 bases between them. The CDR3 region is CASSMSSGGELFF. The CDR3 region has the DNA TGTGCCAGTAGTATGTCAAGCGGCGGGGAGCTGTTTTTT. The full variable domain, with the rest looked up from reference TRBV19 and TRBJ2-2, is DGGITQSPKYLFRKEGQNVTLSCEQNLNHDAMYWYRQDPGQGLRLIYYSQIVNDFQKGDIAEGYSVSREKKESFPLTVTSAQKNPTAFYLCASSMSSGGELFFGEGSRLTVL.

The V gene is TRBV9, the J gene TRBJ2-1, with 8 bases fitting TRBD2. The ends lost 3 bases at V and 6 bases at J; junction bases unmatched: 11. The CDR3 is made up of 16 amino acids. Germline V gene data show CDR1 as SGDLS and CDR2 as YYNGEE. The CDR3 DNA follows: TGTGCCAGCAGCGCGGTCGGGACTAGACCAAGCAATGAGCAGTTCTTC. It specifies CASSAVGTRPSNEQFF.

This chain links TRBV9 with TRBJ1-3; no clear D. The germline V gene encodes CDR1 SGDLS and CDR2 YYNGEE. V gave up 4 bases and J gave up 7 bases, with 24 bases separating them. The CDR3 is 17 residues long. In nucleotides, the CDR3 is TGTGCCAGCAGCTCAAAAGGAGACGCGCATAGGAGGAACACCATATATTTT. Translated, it gives CASSSKGDAHRRNTIYF.

The chain carries TRBV18 and TRBJ2-7; 10 bases are shared with TRBD2. After removal of 4 bases from V and 3 bases from J, the junction contained 3 bases not matched to a gene. The CDR3 runs 14 residues. CDR1 KGHSH and CDR2 LQKENI come from the germline V gene. The CDR3 reads CASSLTSGNYEQYF. DNA for the CDR3: TGTGCCAGCTCACTAACTAGCGGGAACTACGAGCAGTACTTC.

CDR3 region: CATSRAGRDRTSGWEQYF. The CDR3 DNA reads TGTGCCACCAGCAGAGCAGGGCGGGATAGGACTAGCGGTTGGGAGCAGTACTTC. The rearrangement joins TRBV15 to TRBJ2-7, with TRBD2 matching over 10 bases. Trimming at V came to 1 base and at J to 7 bases, leaving 16 bases not matched to a gene. Germline values: CDR1 LNHNV, CDR2 YYDKDF (reference sequence). The CDR3 runs 18 residues.

J is TRBJ2-7 and V is TRBV29-1; TRBD1 agrees at 10 bases. With V trimmed by 7 bases and J by 1 base, 10 bases remained unmatched. CDR1 and CDR2 (germline): SQVTM, ANQGSEA. This CDR3 contains 15 residues. The CDR3 loop reads CSARAGTGDSYEQYF. The CDR3 DNA follows: TGCAGCGCTCGTGCCGGGACAGGGGATTCCTACGAGCAGTACTTC.

V usage is TRBV4-1 and J usage is TRBJ1-4; the match to TRBD1 covers 10 bases. Looked up from germline, CDR1 is MGHRA and CDR2 is YSYEKL. The CDR3 length is 14 residues. V lost 3 bases, J lost 8 bases, and 3 bases stayed unmatched. CDR3 DNA sequence: TGCGCCAGCAGCCAGGACAGGGGGGAGGAAAAACTGTTTTTT. Its protein is CASSQDRGEEKLFF.

This clone was seen more than once but under ten times. V and J are TRBV10-3 and TRBJ1-1; unclear D gene. V gave up 3 bases and J gave up 4 bases, with 3 bases separating them. Germline CDR1 and CDR2: ENHRY and SYGVKD. The CDR3 runs 11 residues. DNA of the CDR3: TGTGCCATCAGTGATCTCACTGAAGCTTTCTTT. Amino acid sequence: CAISDLTEAFF.